The 4 T cell receptor beta chains in this list originate from one sample, sequenced in a study of response to subunit inactivated influenza vaccine. TCRdb reprocessed the RT-PCR reads with MiXCR, giving one entry per CDR3 protein. The sample has 550,000 to 800,000 distinct CDR3 sequences; 15% to 19% are singletons. The sequencing here drew on PBMCs from blood, taken 11 to 12 days after vaccination. Receptor source: a man between 45 and 60 years old who received an inactivated influenza vaccine.

This clonotype was observed a handful of times. CDR3 protein: CASSLVFSSGGNYNEQFF. CDR3 coding DNA: TGTGCCAGCAGCTTAGTCTTCTCTAGCGGGGGAAACTACAATGAGCAGTTCTTC. The chain has TRBV11-2 and TRBJ2-1; 10 bases agree with TRBD2. This CDR3 comprises 18 residues. Germline V gene data show CDR1 as SGHAT and CDR2 as FQNNGV. Trimming at V came to 1 base and at J to 3 bases, leaving 9 bases not matched to a gene.

This clonotype appeared a few times. The J gene is TRBJ2-1, the V gene TRBV10-3; perhaps TRBD1 as D (6 bases). CDR1 is ENHRY and CDR2 is SYGVKD in the germline V gene. The CDR3 contains 13 residues. Deletions cut 5 bases from V and 5 bases from J, with 10 bases between. CDR3 amino acids: CAISWTENNEQFF. DNA for the CDR3: TGTGCCATCAGTTGGACAGAGAACAATGAGCAGTTCTTC.

The CDR3 DNA reads as TGTGCCAGCAGTTATGGAGGGGATGACTACGAGCAGTACTTC. Translation gives CASSYGGDDYEQYF. The chain carries TRBV6-5 and TRBJ2-7; D possibly corresponds to TRBD2 (6 bases). This CDR3 is built from 14 residues. Germline values: CDR1 MNHEY, CDR2 SVGAGI. The germline V and J ends were trimmed by 3 bases and 3 bases, with 12 bases remaining between them.

The genes are TRBV20-1 and TRBJ2-3; a possible D gene is TRBD1 (6 bases). Looked up from germline, CDR1 is DFQATT and CDR2 is SNEGSKA (reference sequence). The CDR3 contains 14 residues. V lost 4 bases to trimming and J lost 2 bases, with 13 bases between them. CDR3 DNA: TGCAGTGCTACAGGGGTAATTGTCACAGATACGCAGTATTTT. It specifies CSATGVIVTDTQYF.